This section outlines one T cell receptor (beta chain) sequence together with its context. This entry is derived from a study of PD-1 blockade in classical Hodgkin lymphoma. Every patient had relapsed following autologous stem cell transplantation, and cohorts differed in brentuximab vedotin exposure. Profiling relied on immunoSEQ multiplex PCR, and the TCRdb table lists in-frame clones only, not all of them. The table shows approximately 13,000 clones, with about four fifths occurring only once. This receptor was obtained from a human donor with classical Hodgkin lymphoma. Source: peripheral blood mononuclear cells (PBMCs), taken at baseline.

In DNA, the CDR3 is TGTGCCAGCCGTGCTAGCGGGAGGGGCCATGAGCAGTTCTTC. Protein: CASRASGRGHEQFF. J is TRBJ2-1 and V is TRBV11-2; TRBD2 agrees at 12 bases. The length of the CDR3 is 14 residues. V dropped 8 bases and J dropped 8; count of bases not matched to a gene: 7. Germline CDR1 SGHAT, CDR2 FQNNGV.